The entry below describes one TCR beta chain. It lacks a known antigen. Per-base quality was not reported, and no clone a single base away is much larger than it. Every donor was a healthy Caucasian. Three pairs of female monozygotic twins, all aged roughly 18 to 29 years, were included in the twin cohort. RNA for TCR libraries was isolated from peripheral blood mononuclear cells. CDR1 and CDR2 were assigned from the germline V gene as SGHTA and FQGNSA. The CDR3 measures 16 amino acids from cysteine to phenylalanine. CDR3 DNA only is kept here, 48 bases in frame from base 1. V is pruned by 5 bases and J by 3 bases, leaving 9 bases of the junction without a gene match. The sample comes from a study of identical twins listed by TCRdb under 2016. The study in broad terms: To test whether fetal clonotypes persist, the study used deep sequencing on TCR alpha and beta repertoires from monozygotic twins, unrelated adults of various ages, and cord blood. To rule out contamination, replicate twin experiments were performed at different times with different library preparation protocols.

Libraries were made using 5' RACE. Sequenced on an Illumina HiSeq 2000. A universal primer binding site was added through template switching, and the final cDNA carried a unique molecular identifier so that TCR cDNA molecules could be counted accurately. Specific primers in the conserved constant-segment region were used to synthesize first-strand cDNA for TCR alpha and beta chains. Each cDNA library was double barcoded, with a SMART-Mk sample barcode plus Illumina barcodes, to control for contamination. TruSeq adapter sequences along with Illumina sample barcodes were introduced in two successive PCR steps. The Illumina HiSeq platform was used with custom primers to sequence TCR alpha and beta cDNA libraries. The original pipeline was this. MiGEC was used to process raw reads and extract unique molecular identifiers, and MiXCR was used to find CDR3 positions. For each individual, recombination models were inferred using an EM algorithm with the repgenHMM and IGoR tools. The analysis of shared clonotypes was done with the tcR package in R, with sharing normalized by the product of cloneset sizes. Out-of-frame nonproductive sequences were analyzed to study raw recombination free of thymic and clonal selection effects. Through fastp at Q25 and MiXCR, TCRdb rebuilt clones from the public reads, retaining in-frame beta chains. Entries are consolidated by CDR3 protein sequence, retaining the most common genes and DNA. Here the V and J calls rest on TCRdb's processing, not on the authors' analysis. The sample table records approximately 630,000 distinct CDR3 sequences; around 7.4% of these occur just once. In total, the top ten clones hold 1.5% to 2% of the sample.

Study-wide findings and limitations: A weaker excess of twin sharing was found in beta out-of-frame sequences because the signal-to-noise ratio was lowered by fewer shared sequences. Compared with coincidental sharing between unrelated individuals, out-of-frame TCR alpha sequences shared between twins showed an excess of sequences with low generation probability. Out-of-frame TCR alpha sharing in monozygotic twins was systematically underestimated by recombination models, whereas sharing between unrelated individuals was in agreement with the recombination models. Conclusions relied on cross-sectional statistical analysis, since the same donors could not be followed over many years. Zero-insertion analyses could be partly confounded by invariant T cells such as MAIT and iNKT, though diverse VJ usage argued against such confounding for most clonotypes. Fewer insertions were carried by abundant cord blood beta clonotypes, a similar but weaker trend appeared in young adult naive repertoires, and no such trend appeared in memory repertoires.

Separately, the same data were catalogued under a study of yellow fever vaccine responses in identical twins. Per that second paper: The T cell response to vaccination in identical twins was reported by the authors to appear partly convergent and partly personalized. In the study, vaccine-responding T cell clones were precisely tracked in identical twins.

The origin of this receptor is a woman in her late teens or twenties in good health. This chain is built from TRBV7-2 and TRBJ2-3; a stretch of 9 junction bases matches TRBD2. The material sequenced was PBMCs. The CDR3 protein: CASSTVAGVPTDTQYF. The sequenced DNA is TGTGCCAGCAGCACTGTAGCGGGAGTGCCAACAGATACGCAGTATTTT.